The 8 T cell receptor beta chains below all came from one sample that was sequenced in a study of T cells in Graves' hyperthyroidism and ophthalmopathy (dated by TCRdb to about 2019). Library construction relied on multiplex PCR. Instrument used: Illumina HiSeq 2000. The TCR beta CDR3 regions were amplified from the RNA transcripts. For the first round of RT-PCR on the TCR CDR3, the HTBI primer set was used together with the Qiagen OneStep RT-PCR kit. The public reads were run again by TCRdb, first through fastp at Q25 and then through MiXCR, and only productive beta chains were kept. Duplicate CDR3 protein sequences are folded into a single record with the most common DNA and genes. A total of about 300,000 distinct CDR3 sequences appear in this sample, 15% to 20% of them only once. The ten most abundant clones make up roughly 40% of the sample. The sequenced material came from blood. The receptors stem from a man in his fifties or sixties with Graves' ophthalmopathy.

The genes are TRBV10-3 and TRBJ2-5; TRBD1 matches at 7 bases. Germline V gives CDR1 ENHRY, CDR2 SYGVKD. This CDR3 comprises 14 residues. The V and J ends lost 0 bases and 10 bases, in that order; junction bases with no gene match: 8. CDR3 sequence (DNA): TGTGCCATCAGTGAGTCTAGAGAGGGGGCGAACCAGTACTTC. The encoded protein is CAISESREGANQYF.

With respect to this clonotype: At one end, the junction sequence differs from germline, possibly due to a read error. The CDR3 region has the DNA TGCAGTACTAGAATACGGGGGTATAACACTGAAGCTTTCTTT. Translating it yields CSTRIRGYNTEAFF. The chain couples TRBV20-1 to TRBJ1-1; weak D call: TRBD1 (5 bases). CDR1 and CDR2 from the germline V gene are DFQATT and SNEGSKA (reference sequence). This CDR3 is built from 14 residues.

This clonotype appeared many times. This sequence joins TRBV11-2 and TRBJ2-7; no reliable D call. This CDR3 region has 12 residues. The V gene's germline CDR1 is SGHAT and CDR2 FQNNGV. V lost 5 bases and J lost 5, with 10 bases in between. The chain's CDR3 is CASSALRNEQYF. The CDR3 DNA reads TGTGCCAGCAGCGCCCTAAGAAACGAGCAGTACTTC.

The rearrangement uses TRBV3-1 and TRBJ2-3; tentatively, D is TRBD2 (6 bases). The ends were cut back, 4 bases at V and 2 bases at J, with 25 bases in the middle. The CDR3 length is 19 residues. Per germline, CDR1 LGHDT and CDR2 YNNKEL (reference sequence). In DNA form, the CDR3 reads TGTGCCAGCAGCCTCCTAGGGCGGGGCCGAAGGAACGTCACAGATACGCAGTATTTT. Translation: CASSLLGRGRRNVTDTQYF.

This clonotype came up once. This sequence joins TRBV29-1 and TRBJ2-1; D is unclear. The CDR3 has 11 amino acids. CDR1 is SQVTM, CDR2 ANQGSEA, per germline. The V end was cut by 5 bases, the J end by 5 bases, with 7 bases between. As DNA, the CDR3 is TGCAGCGTTAGCCTTAACAATGAGCAGTTCTTC. Protein: CSVSLNNEQFF.

This clonotype was picked up a small number of times. Its ends do not fully match the called genes, so a read error is possible. The V gene is TRBV9, the J gene TRBJ2-7; D remains ambiguous. The CDR3 spans 13 residues. Germline V gives CDR1 SGDLS, CDR2 YYNGEE. CDR3 sequence (DNA): TGTGCCAGCAGCGTAGGACTTTCCTACGGGCAGTACTTC. Translated, it gives CASSVGLSYGQYF.

This clonotype was counted at least ten times. The genes are TRBV7-2 and TRBJ2-5; D is ambiguous. The germline CDR1 and CDR2 sequences are SGHTA and FQGNSA. The germline V and J ends were trimmed by 5 bases and 7 bases, with 14 bases remaining between them. The CDR3 covers 13 residues. CDR3: CASSQGLRRTQYF. CDR3 bases: TGTGCCAGCAGCCAAGGTCTTCGGAGGACCCAGTACTTC.

This clonotype has ten or more counts. The chain combines TRBV6-1 with TRBJ2-5; 8 nucleotides line up with TRBD1. CDR1 and CDR2 from the germline V gene are MNHNS and SASEGT. The CDR3 totals 17 residues. V shed 6 bases, J shed 2 bases, and the junction held 14 bases outside the gene matches. In DNA form, the CDR3 reads TGTGCCAGCAGCCGAAACGCAGGGGGCGCGAGACAAGAGACCCAGTACTTC. Protein: CASSRNAGGARQETQYF.